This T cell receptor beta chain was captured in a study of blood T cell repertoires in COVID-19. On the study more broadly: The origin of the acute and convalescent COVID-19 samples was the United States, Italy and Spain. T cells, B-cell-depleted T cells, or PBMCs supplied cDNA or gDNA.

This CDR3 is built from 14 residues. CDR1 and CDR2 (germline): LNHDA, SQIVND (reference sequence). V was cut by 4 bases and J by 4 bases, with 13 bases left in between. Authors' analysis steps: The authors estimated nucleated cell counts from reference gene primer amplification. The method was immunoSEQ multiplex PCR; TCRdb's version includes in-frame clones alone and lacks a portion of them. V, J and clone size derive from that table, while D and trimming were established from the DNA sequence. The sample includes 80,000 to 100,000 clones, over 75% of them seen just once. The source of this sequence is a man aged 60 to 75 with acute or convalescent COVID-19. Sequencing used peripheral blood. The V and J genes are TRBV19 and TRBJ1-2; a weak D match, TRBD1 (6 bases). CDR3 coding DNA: TGTGCCAGTAGTACTCAGGGGAGGGTCTATGGCTACACCTTC. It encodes CASSTQGRVYGYTF.